This TCR beta chain was observed in a study of blood T cells in healthy people across ages. Study results and caveats: Long-lived donors had more naive CD4+ cells and higher diversity than aged donors.

Using a J-beta primer mix together with a sample-barcoded 5' primer, a second PCR was run for about 6 to 12 cycles. Using its own MiXCR run on the 5' RACE reads, TCRdb lists one record per CDR3 protein. Of some 1.5 million distinct CDR3 sequences in the sample, roughly 28% were seen once. This clonotype was recorded a few times. Its antigen remains unknown. Trimming pared 4 bases from V and 1 base from J, leaving 10 bases between. The CDR3 sequence is 14 residues long. Germline V lookup: CDR1 SGHRS, CDR2 YFSETQ. The sample taken for sequencing was blood. The receptor's source is a woman in her twenties or thirties in good health. This chain joins TRBV5-1 and TRBJ2-3, with no clear D. The CDR3 sequence is CASSGRIRTDTQYF. The CDR3 coding sequence is TGCGCCAGCAGCGGAAGAATACGCACAGATACGCAGTATTTT.